This T cell receptor beta chain was identified during a study of Ad26.COV2.S vaccination and SARS-CoV-2 variants. Study-wide context: Participants got Ad26.COV2.S intramuscularly, once or twice 56 days apart.

Germline V gene sequence: CDR1 SGHVS, CDR2 FQNEAQ. CDR3 length: 16 residues. The J segment lost 7 bases and the V segment lost 2 bases, leaving 10 bases of the junction unmatched. Study-wide results and caveats: Vaccine and placebo groups showed comparable non-spike TCR breadth.

Only in-frame clones appear in the TCRdb table, and some are missing; sequencing was by immunoSEQ multiplex PCR. The repertoire consists of around 400,000 clones, with 90% occurring once and the leading ten covering 12%. As concerns this clone: Its target is not known.

Indicated treatment: around 19 received Ad26.COV2.S at low or high dose, single or two shots; roughly five received placebo; per-sample allocation not given. All samples were drawn on day 63, counting from the first vaccine or placebo injection. An adult aged 18-55 years in Boston served as the donor. The sequence was collected from a person between 18 and 65 years old who received the Ad26.COV2.S COVID-19 vaccine or a placebo. The source was peripheral blood, collected in a trial of Ad26.COV2.S vaccine versus placebo. J is TRBJ2-3 and V is TRBV7-8, with 9 bases lining up with TRBD1. In nucleotides, the CDR3 is TGTGCCAGCAGCTTACCGGGACAGGGTGACTCATATACGCAGTATTTT. It is translated as CASSLPGQGDSYTQYF.